This passage covers 22 T cell receptor beta chains from one sample sequenced in a study of patients and donors after allogeneic stem cell transplantation. TCRdb itself ran the RT-PCR reads through MiXCR, one entry per CDR3 protein. The sample includes 800,000 to 1,000,000 distinct CDR3 sequences, more than 15% of them seen just once. The material sequenced was blood, either unsorted or a sorted T cell fraction (not recorded which). These receptors were obtained from a human donor who was either an allogeneic HSCT recipient or a stem cell or donor lymphocyte infusion donor (not recorded which). It is not recorded whose cells these are; they may come from a transplant donor.

This sequence joins TRBV3-1 and TRBJ1-1, with unresolved D. Trimming removed 0 bases at V and 3 bases at J, with 11 bases between. The CDR3 length is 15 residues. CDR1 LGHDT and CDR2 YNNKEL come from the germline V gene (reference sequence). DNA of the CDR3: TGTGCCAGCAGCCAAGATCGGCAGGTAGACACTGAAGCTTTCTTT. It yields the protein CASSQDRQVDTEAFF.

This clonotype appeared a few times. V is TRBV5-1 and J is TRBJ2-3, with TRBD1 matching 9 bases. The CDR3 spans 17 residues. The V gene's germline CDR1 is SGHRS and CDR2 YFSETQ. V dropped 1 base and J dropped 3; count of bases not matched to a gene: 9. The CDR3, as DNA: TGCGCCAGCAGCTTGAGGGGACCGGGACAGGGAACAGATACGCAGTATTTT. The encoded protein is CASSLRGPGQGTDTQYF.

This clonotype was seen more than once but under ten times. The chain carries TRBV12-3 or TRBV12-4 and TRBJ2-3; 8 positions match TRBD1. V lost 7 bases, J lost 4 bases, and 7 bases stayed unmatched. There are 14 residues in the CDR3. CDR3 in amino acids: CASTLDRVSDTQYF. The CDR3 DNA reads as TGTGCCAGCACCCTGGACAGGGTATCAGATACGCAGTATTTT.

This clonotype came up many times. V is TRBV20-1 and J is TRBJ1-2, with a weak D call TRBD1 (5 bases). CDR3 size: 12 residues. Looked up from germline, CDR1 is DFQATT and CDR2 is SNEGSKA (reference sequence). The V end lost 3 bases, the J end lost 4 bases, and 9 bases lay between the germline ends. The CDR3 DNA sequence: TGCAGTGCTAGTCAGGGAATCTATGGCTACACCTTC. Translation gives CSASQGIYGYTF.

This chain uses TRBV6-6 with TRBJ1-2; tentative D call: TRBD1 (5 bases). Per germline, CDR1 MNHNY and CDR2 SVGAGI (reference sequence). V was pared by 5 bases and J by 7 bases, with 14 bases between. The CDR3 is 13 amino acids. In DNA form, the CDR3 reads TGTGCCAGCAGTGAGGGACCTCGGTCTGGCTACACCTTC. This encodes CASSEGPRSGYTF.

This clonotype was seen a handful of times. The chain recombines TRBV9 with TRBJ2-5; the D gene is possibly TRBD2 (7 bases). V lost 4 bases and J 5 bases, leaving 15 bases between the germline ends. The CDR3 consists of 14 residues. Looked up from germline, CDR1 is SGDLS and CDR2 is YYNGEE. CDR3 in DNA: TGTGCCAGCAGCATTACTACGGGGGGCGAGACCCAGTACTTC. It yields the protein CASSITTGGETQYF.

The J gene is TRBJ1-4, the V gene TRBV20-1, with TRBD1 identical over 7 bases. Trimming cost V 5 bases and J 8 bases; bases outside gene matches: 11. The germline V gene has CDR1 DFQATT and CDR2 SNEGSKA (reference sequence). This CDR3 region has 14 residues. CDR3 region: CSAPLDRAGEKLFF. DNA for the CDR3: TGCAGTGCTCCTCTTGACAGGGCGGGCGAAAAACTGTTTTTT.

The chain's CDR3 is CASSPARGAGGELFF. Written as DNA, the CDR3 is TGTGCCAGCAGCCCCGCGCGAGGGGCGGGCGGGGAGCTGTTTTTT. The V and J genes are TRBV12-3 or TRBV12-4 and TRBJ2-2; either TRBD1 or TRBD2 may fit D (5 bases each). Trimming left V 6 bases short and J 7 bases short, with 18 bases between. There are 15 residues in the CDR3.

This sequence joins TRBV12-3 or TRBV12-4 and TRBJ1-4; TRBD1 aligns across 11 bases. There are 15 residues in the CDR3. With V trimmed by 6 bases and J by 6 bases, 6 bases remained unmatched. The CDR3 sequence: CASRRSDRGHEKLFF. DNA of the CDR3: TGTGCCAGCAGACGGTCGGACAGGGGGCATGAAAAACTGTTTTTT.

At least ten counts were recorded for this clonotype. The chain recombines TRBV4-1 with TRBJ2-1; 13 bases fit TRBD2. The CDR3 consists of 18 residues. Germline CDR1 reads MGHRA; CDR2 reads YSYEKL. With 1 base clipped from V and 6 bases from J, the junction kept 9 bases outside the gene matches. The CDR3, as DNA: TGCGCCAGCAGCCAAGGGACTAGCGGGAGCCTTCTGCGCAATGAGCAGTTCTTC. This gives the protein CASSQGTSGSLLRNEQFF.

This clonotype was picked up a small number of times. The rearrangement uses TRBV6-5 and TRBJ1-5, with 7 bases matching TRBD1. J lost 1 base, V lost 3 bases, and 9 bases had no gene match. This CDR3 has 17 amino acids. Germline V gene sequence: CDR1 MNHEY, CDR2 SVGAGI. CDR3 in DNA: TGTGCCAGCAGTTATGGGGCAGGGGGATGGAGCAATCAGCCCCAGCATTTT. Protein product: CASSYGAGGWSNQPQHF.

Here the CDR3 DNA reads TGTGCCAGCAGACCGAGCGGGGGGGCTATGTATGAGCAGTTCTTC. Translated: CASRPSGGAMYEQFF. This chain links TRBV6-1 with TRBJ2-1; 10 bases align to TRBD2. This CDR3 has 15 residues. Germline V gene lookup returns CDR1 MNHNS and CDR2 SASEGT. Trimming removed 6 bases from V and 8 bases from J; junction bases left unmatched: 10.

The rearrangement uses TRBV5-1 and TRBJ1-2; D ambiguous. The CDR3 is 16 amino acids. V lost 0 bases and J lost 0, with 12 bases in between. From germline, CDR1 is SGHRS and CDR2 YFSETQ. The CDR3 sequence: CASSLDFQNTNYGYTF. CDR3 in DNA: TGCGCCAGCAGCTTGGACTTTCAGAACACTAACTATGGCTACACCTTC.

This chain links TRBV4-3 with TRBJ2-2; 8 bases align to TRBD1. From germline, CDR1 is LGHNA and CDR2 YSLEER. The CDR3 is 17 residues long. Trimming cost V 4 bases and J 1 base; bases outside gene matches: 8. The DNA for the CDR3 is TGCGCCAGCAGCCTACGACCCGGGACAGGGAACACCGGGGAGCTGTTTTTT. Its protein product is CASSLRPGTGNTGELFF.

This rearrangement joins TRBV2 to TRBJ2-5, with unresolved D. Germline CDR1 and CDR2: SNHLY and FYNNEI. The CDR3 covers 15 residues. V was shortened by 4 bases and J by 5 bases, with 17 bases between the two germline ends. CDR3 region: CASSVGPQMMETQYF. CDR3 nucleotide sequence: TGTGCCAGCAGTGTTGGGCCACAAATGATGGAGACCCAGTACTTC.

This clonotype appeared a few times. The germline gene is not matched at one end of the junction; a read error may be the cause. V gene TRBV7-7 combines with J gene TRBJ2-2, with D possibly TRBD2 on 5 matching bases. This CDR3 comprises 17 residues. Germline V gene lookup returns CDR1 SSHAT and CDR2 FNYEAQ (reference sequence). CDR3 sequence reads: CASSLALWASITGELFF. In nucleotides, the CDR3 is TGTGCTAGCAGCTTAGCGTTGTGGGCTTCCATCACCGGGGAGCTGTTTTTT.

This clonotype occurred a few times. The chain recombines TRBV5-1 with TRBJ1-2; D possibly corresponds to TRBD1 (6 bases). Trimming shortened V by 4 bases and J by 7 bases, and 14 bases separated the two germline ends. This CDR3 is 13 amino acids long. Germline V CDR1 and CDR2: SGHRS, YFSETQ. CDR3 DNA sequence: TGCGCCAGCAGCCAGGACGGGGGGGCTGGCTACACCTTC. It translates to CASSQDGGAGYTF.

J is TRBJ2-7 and V is TRBV6-5; tentative D call: TRBD2 (5 bases). The V end was cut by 0 bases, the J end by 3 bases, with 15 bases between. This CDR3 is 16 amino acids long. CDR1 and CDR2 (germline): MNHEY, SVGAGI. CDR3 sequence reads: CASSYSATTRIYEQYF. The CDR3 DNA reads as TGTGCCAGCAGTTACTCAGCGACTACTAGGATCTACGAGCAGTACTTC.

In its sample, this clonotype was seen many times. The genes are TRBV5-1 and TRBJ1-4; no definite D call. Germline values: CDR1 SGHRS, CDR2 YFSETQ. Trimming stripped 0 bases from V and 5 bases from J, with 8 bases between. The CDR3 loop spans 14 amino acids. The CDR3, as DNA: TGCGCCAGCAGCTTGGGAGGCGGGAATGAAAAACTGTTTTTT. Protein product: CASSLGGGNEKLFF. Together with reference TRBV5-1 and TRBJ1-4, the CDR3 gives the full variable domain: KAGVTQTPRYLIKTRGQQVTLSCSPISGHRSVSWYQQTPGQGLQFLFEYFSETQRNKGNFPGRFSGRQFSNSRSEMNVSTLELGDSALYLCASSLGGGNEKLFFGSGTQLSVL.

This clonotype was picked up a small number of times. The rearrangement uses TRBV3-1 and TRBJ2-5, with TRBD2 matching over 8 bases. The ends lost 0 bases at V and 7 bases at J; junction bases unmatched: 16. This CDR3 comprises 18 residues. Germline assignment: CDR1 LGHDT and CDR2 YNNKEL (reference sequence). The CDR3 sequence is CASSQDSGLADRRGTQYF. The CDR3 DNA reads TGTGCCAGCAGCCAAGATAGCGGACTAGCAGACCGTCGCGGGACCCAGTACTTC.

This clonotype was detected only a few times. V is TRBV2 and J is TRBJ1-5; TRBD1 aligns across 12 bases. Germline values: CDR1 SNHLY, CDR2 FYNNEI. This CDR3 has 15 amino acids. V lost 6 bases to trimming and J lost 9 bases; unmatched junction nucleotides: 9. CDR3 residues: CASRVGTGGEVPQHF. The CDR3 DNA sequence: TGTGCCAGCAGGGTTGGGACAGGGGGCGAGGTGCCCCAGCATTTT.

The CDR3 sequence is CSARTLWASGRESNTGELFF. The CDR3, as DNA: TGCAGTGCTAGAACCCTATGGGCTAGCGGGAGGGAATCGAACACCGGGGAGCTGTTTTTT. The chain employs TRBV20-1 and TRBJ2-2; TRBD2 matches 12 bases. Per the germline V gene, CDR1 is DFQATT and CDR2 is SNEGSKA (reference sequence). V lost 2 bases, J lost 0 bases, and 13 bases stayed unmatched. The CDR3 is made up of 20 amino acids.